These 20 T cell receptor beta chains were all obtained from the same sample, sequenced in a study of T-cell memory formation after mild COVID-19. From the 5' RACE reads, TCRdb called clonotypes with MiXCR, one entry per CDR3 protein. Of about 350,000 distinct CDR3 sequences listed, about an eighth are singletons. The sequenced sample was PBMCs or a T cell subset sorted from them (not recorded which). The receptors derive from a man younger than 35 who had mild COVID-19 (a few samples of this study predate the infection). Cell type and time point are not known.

CDR3 nucleotides: TGCAGTGCTAGGGTAATTTTAGCGGGGTCCTACAATGAGCAGTTCTTC. This codes for CSARVILAGSYNEQFF. This chain connects TRBV20-1 to TRBJ2-1, with 8 bases that match TRBD2. CDR1 DFQATT and CDR2 SNEGSKA come from the germline V gene (reference sequence). V was pared by 3 bases and J by 1 base, with 8 bases of the junction left unmatched. The CDR3 length is 16 residues.

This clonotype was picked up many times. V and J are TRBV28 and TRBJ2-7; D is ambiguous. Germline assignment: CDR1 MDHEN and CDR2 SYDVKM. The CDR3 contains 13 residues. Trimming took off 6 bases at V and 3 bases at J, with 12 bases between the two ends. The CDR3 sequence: CASRPSEIYEQYV. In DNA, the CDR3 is TGTGCCAGCAGGCCGTCAGAAATCTACGAGCAGTACGTC.

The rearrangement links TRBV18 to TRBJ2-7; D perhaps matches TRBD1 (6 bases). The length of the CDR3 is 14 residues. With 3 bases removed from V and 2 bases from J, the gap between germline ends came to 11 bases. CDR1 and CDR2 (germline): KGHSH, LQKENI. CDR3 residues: CASSPPTGTYEQYF. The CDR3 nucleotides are TGTGCCAGCTCACCTCCGACAGGAACCTACGAGCAGTACTTC. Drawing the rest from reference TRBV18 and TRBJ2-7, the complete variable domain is NAGVMQNPRHLVRRRGQEARLRCSPMKGHSHVYWYRQLPEEGLKFMVYLQKENIIDESGMPKERFSAEFPKEGPSILRIQQVVRGDSAAYFCASSPPTGTYEQYFGPGTRLTVT.

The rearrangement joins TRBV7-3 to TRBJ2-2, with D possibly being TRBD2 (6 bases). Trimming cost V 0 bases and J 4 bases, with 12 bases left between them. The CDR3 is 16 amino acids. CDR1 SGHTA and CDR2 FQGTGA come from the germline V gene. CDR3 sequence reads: CASSLTGGETTGELFF. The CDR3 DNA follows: TGTGCCAGCAGCTTAACAGGCGGGGAAACCACCGGGGAGCTGTTTTTT. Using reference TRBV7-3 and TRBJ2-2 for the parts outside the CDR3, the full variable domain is GAGVSQTPSNKVTEKGKYVELRCDPISGHTALYWYRQSLGQGPEFLIYFQGTGAADDSGLPNDRFFAVRPEGSVSTLKIQRTERGDSAVYLCASSLTGGETTGELFFGEGSRLTVL.

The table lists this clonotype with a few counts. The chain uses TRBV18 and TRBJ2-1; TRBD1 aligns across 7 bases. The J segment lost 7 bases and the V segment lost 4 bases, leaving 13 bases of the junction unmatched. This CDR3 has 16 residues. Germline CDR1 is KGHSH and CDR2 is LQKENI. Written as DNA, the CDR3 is TGTGCCAGCTCACAATACTCCGGGACAGCCGGGAATGAGCAGTTCTTC. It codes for CASSQYSGTAGNEQFF.

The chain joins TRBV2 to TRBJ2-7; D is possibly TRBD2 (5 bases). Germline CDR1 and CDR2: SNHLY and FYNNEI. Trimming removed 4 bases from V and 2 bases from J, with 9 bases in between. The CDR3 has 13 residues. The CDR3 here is CASSGLAPYEQYV. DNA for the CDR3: TGTGCCAGCAGTGGGCTAGCCCCCTACGAGCAGTACGTC.

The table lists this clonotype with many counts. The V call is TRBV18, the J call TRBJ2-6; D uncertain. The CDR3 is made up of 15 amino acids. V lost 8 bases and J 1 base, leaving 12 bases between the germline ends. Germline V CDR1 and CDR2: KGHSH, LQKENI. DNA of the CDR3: TGTGCCAGCAGCCCCCTGGGGTCTGGGGCCAACGTCCTGACTTTC. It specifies CASSPLGSGANVLTF.

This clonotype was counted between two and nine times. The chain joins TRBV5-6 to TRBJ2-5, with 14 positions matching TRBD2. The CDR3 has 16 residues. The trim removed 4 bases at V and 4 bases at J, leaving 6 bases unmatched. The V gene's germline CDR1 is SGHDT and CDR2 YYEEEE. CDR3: CASSLRLAGGLETQYF. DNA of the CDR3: TGTGCCAGCAGCCTGCGACTAGCGGGGGGGCTAGAGACCCAGTACTTC.

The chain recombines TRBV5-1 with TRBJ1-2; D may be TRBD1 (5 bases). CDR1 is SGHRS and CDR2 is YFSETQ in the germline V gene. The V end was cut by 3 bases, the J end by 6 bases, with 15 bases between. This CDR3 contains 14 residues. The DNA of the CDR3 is TGCGCCAGCAGCTGGACCGGGGCACAGGATGGCTACACCTTC. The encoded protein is CASSWTGAQDGYTF.

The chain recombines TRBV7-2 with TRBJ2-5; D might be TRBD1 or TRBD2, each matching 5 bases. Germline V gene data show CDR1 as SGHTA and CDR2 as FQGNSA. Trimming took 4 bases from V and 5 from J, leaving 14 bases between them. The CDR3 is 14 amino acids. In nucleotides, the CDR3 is TGTGCCAGCAGCTCCGGGGCCTTGGGGGAGACCCAGTACTTC. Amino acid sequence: CASSSGALGETQYF.

The CDR3 region is CASSVGLLVPTSGGYTF. CDR3 nucleotides: TGTGCCAGCAGCGTCGGACTCTTGGTACCGACCAGCGGTGGCTACACCTTC. The rearrangement joins TRBV9 to TRBJ1-2; D remains ambiguous. The germline V gene encodes CDR1 SGDLS and CDR2 YYNGEE. The CDR3 length is 17 residues. The germline V and J ends were trimmed by 2 bases and 7 bases, with 24 bases remaining between them.

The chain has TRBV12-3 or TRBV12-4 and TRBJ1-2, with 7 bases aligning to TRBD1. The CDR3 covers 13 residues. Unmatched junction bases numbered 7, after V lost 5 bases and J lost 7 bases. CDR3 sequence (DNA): TGTGCCAGCAGTCGAGACAGGGCGGCTGGCTACACCTTC. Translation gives CASSRDRAAGYTF.

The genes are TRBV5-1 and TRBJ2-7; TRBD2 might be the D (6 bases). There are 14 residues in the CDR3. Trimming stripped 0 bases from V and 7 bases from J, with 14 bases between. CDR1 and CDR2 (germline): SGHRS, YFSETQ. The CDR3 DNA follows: TGCGCCAGCAGCTTGGTCCCGGGAGTGGAAGAGCAGTACGTC. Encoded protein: CASSLVPGVEEQYV.

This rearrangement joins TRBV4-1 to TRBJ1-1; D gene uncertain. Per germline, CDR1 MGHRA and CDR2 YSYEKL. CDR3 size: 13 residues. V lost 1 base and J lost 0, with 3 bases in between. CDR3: CASSQAVNTEAFF. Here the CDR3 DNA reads TGCGCCAGCAGCCAAGCTGTGAACACTGAAGCTTTCTTT.

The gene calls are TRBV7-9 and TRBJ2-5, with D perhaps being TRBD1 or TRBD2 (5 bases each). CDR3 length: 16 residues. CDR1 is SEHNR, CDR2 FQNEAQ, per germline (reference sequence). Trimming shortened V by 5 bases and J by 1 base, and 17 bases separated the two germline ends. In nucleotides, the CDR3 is TGTGCCAGCAGCCGAATACTTGGGGGTCCCCAAGAGACCCAGTACTTC. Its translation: CASSRILGGPQETQYF. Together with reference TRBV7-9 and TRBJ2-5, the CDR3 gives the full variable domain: DTGVSQNPRHKITKRGQNVTFRCDPISEHNRLYWYRQTLGQGPEFLTYFQNEAQLEKSRLLSDRFSAERPKGSFSTLEIQRTEQGDSAMYLCASSRILGGPQETQYFGPGTRLLVL.

In DNA form, the CDR3 reads TGTGCCAGCAGCTTAGGTTATTGGGAGGGGAGAGAGAAGAATGGCTACACCTTC. Its protein product is CASSLGYWEGREKNGYTF. This chain connects TRBV7-2 to TRBJ1-2, with a weak D call TRBD1 (5 bases). This CDR3 has 18 amino acids. Trimming pared 1 base from V and 6 bases from J, leaving 24 bases between. CDR1 SGHTA and CDR2 FQGNSA come from the germline V gene.

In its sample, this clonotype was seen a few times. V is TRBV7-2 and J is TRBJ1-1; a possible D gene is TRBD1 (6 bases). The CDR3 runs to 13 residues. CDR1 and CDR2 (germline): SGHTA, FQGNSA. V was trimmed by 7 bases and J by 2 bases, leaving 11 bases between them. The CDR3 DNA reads TGTGCCAGCAACGGACAGCTAAACACTGAAGCTTTCTTT. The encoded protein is CASNGQLNTEAFF.

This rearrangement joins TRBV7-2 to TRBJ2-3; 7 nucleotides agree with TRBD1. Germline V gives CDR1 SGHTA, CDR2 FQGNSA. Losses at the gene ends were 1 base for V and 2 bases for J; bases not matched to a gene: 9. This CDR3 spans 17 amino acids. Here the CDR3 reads CASSLEPGGLVTDTQYF. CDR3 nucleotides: TGTGCCAGCAGCTTAGAGCCAGGGGGATTAGTCACAGATACGCAGTATTTT.

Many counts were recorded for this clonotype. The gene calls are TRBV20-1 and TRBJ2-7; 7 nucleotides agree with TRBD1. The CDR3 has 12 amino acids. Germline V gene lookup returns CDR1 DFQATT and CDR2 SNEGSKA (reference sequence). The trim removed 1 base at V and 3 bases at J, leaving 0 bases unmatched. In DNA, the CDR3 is TGCAGTGCTAGAGGACAGGGCTACGAGCAGTACGTC. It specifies CSARGQGYEQYV.

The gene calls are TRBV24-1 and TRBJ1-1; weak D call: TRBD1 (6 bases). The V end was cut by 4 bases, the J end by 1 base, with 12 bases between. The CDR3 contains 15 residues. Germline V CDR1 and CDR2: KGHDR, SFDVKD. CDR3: CATSDPTGRNTEAFF. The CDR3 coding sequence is TGTGCCACCAGTGACCCAACAGGGCGGAACACTGAAGCTTTCTTT.